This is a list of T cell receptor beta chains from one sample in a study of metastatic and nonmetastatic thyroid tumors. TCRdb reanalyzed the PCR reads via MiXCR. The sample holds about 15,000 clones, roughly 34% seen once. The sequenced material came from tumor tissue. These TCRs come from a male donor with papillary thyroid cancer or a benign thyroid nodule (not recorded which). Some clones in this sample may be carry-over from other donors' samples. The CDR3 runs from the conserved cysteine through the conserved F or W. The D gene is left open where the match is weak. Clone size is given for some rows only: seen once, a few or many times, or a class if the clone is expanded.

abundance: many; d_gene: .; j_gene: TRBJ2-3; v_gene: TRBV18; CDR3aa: CASSPPINTQYF; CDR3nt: TGTGCCAGCTCACCACCTATAAATACGCAGTATTTT
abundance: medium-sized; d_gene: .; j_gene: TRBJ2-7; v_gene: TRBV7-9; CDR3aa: CASSLGTAPYEQYF; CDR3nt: TGTGCCAGCAGCCTCGGGACGGCTCCCTACGAGCAGTACTTC
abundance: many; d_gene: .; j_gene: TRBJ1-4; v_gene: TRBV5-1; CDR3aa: CASSLSGQLNEKLFF; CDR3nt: TGCGCCAGCAGCTTGAGCGGGCAGCTTAATGAAAAACTGTTTTTT
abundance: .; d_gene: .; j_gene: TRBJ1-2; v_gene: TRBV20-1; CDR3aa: CSARDQQANGYTF; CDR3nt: TGCAGTGCTAGAGACCAACAGGCGAATGGCTACACCTTC
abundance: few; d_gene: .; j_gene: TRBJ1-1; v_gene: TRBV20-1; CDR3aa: CSANRAMNTEAFF; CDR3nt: TGCAGTGCTAACAGAGCCATGAACACTGAAGCTTTCTTT
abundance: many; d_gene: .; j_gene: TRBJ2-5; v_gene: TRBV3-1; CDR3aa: CASSQASGPKQETQYF; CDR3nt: TGTGCCAGCAGCCAAGCCTCGGGGCCTAAGCAAGAGACCCAGTACTTC
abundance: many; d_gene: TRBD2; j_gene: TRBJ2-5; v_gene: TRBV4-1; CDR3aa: CASSQGAGSQETQYF; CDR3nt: TGCGCCAGCAGCCAAGGAGCGGGGAGTCAAGAGACCCAGTACTTC
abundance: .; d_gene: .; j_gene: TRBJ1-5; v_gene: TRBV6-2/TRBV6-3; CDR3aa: CASSYRQGRNSNQPQHF; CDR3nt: TGTGCCAGCAGTTATAGGCAGGGGAGAAATAGCAATCAGCCCCAGCATTTT
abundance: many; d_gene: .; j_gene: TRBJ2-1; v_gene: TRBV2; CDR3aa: CASEQGINSYNEQFF; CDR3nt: TGTGCCAGCGAGCAGGGAATTAACTCCTACAATGAGCAGTTCTTC
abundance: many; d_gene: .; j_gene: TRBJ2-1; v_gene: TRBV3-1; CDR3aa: CASSQGLQGQGGNEQFF; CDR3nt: TGTGCCAGCAGCCAAGGCTTACAGGGCCAGGGGGGCAATGAGCAGTTCTTC
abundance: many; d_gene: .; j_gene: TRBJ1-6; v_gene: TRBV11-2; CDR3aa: CASSPRGLGSPLHF; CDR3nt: TGTGCCAGCAGCCCCCGGGGACTGGGTTCACCCCTCCACTTT
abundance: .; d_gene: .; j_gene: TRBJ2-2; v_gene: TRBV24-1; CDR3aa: CATSDFRGVGTVELFF; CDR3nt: TGTGCCACCAGTGATTTTAGGGGGGTCGGGACCGTGGAGCTGTTTTTT
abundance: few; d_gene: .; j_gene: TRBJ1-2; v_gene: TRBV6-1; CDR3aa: CASIETVLRGYTF; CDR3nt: TGTGCCAGCATTGAGACAGTTTTAAGGGGCTACACCTTC
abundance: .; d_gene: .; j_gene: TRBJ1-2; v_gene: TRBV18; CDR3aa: CASSPFGQGSDGYTF; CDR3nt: TGTGCCAGCTCACCATTTGGGCAGGGGAGCGATGGCTACACCTTC
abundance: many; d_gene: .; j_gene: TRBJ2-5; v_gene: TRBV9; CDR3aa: CASSVAEETQYF; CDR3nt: TGTGCCAGCAGCGTAGCCGAGGAGACCCAGTACTTC
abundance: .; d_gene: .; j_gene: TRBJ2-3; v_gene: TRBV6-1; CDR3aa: CASRLIADPDTQYF; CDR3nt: TGTGCCAGTAGACTAATAGCGGACCCAGATACGCAGTATTTT
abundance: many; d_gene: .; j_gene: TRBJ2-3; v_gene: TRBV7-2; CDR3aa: CASSSSVGTNTDTQYF; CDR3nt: TGTGCCAGCAGCTCTAGCGTAGGTACTAACACAGATACGCAGTATTTT
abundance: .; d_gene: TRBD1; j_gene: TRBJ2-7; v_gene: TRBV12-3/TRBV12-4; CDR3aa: CASSSGQSRADEQYF; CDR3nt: TGTGCCAGCAGTTCGGGACAGTCCAGAGCCGACGAGCAGTACTTC
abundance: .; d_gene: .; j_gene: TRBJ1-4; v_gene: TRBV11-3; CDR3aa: CASSPRTTGGEKLFF; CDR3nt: TGTGCCAGCAGCCCCCGGACAACCGGAGGTGAAAAACTGTTTTTT
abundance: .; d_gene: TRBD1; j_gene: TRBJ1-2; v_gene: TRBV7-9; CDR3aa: CASSLGSGGGGYTF; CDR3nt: TGTGCCAGCAGCTTGGGTTCAGGGGGCGGTGGCTACACCTTC
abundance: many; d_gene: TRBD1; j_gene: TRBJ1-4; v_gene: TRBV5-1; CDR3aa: CASSSTGERKWQKLFF; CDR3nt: TGCGCCAGCAGCTCGACAGGGGAGAGAAAATGGCAAAAACTGTTTTTT
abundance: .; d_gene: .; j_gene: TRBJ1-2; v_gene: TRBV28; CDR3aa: CAISLSVNYGYTF; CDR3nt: TGTGCCATCAGTTTATCTGTTAACTATGGCTACACCTTC
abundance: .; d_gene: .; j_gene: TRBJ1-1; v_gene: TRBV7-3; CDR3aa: CASSPNRDTEAFF; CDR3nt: TGTGCCAGCAGCCCGAATAGGGACACTGAAGCTTTCTTT
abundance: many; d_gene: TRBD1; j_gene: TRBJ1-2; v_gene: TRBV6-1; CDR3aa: CASRYSGQAYNYGYTF; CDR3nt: TGTGCCAGCAGGTATTCGGGACAGGCATATAACTATGGCTACACCTTC
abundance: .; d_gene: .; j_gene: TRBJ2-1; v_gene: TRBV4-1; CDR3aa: CASSQDLGRSRIEQFF; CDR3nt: TGCGCCAGCAGCCAAGATCTGGGCCGTTCAAGGATTGAGCAGTTCTTC
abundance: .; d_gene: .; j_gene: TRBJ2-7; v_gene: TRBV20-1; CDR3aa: CSARGRSAGTYEQYF; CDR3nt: TGCAGTGCTAGAGGTAGGTCCGCGGGGACCTACGAGCAGTACTTC
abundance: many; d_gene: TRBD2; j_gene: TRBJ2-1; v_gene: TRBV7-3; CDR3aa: CASSSPGAGGPNEQFF; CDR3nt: TGTGCCAGCAGCTCCCCGGGGGCGGGGGGTCCCAATGAGCAGTTCTTC
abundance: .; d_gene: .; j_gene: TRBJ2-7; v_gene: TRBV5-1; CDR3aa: CASSLREYEQYF; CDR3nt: TGCGCCAGCAGCTTGAGGGAGTACGAGCAGTACTTC
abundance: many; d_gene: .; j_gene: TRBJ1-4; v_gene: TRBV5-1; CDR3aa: CASSLGGTPNEKLFF; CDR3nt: TGCGCCAGCAGCTTGGGAGGGACCCCGAATGAAAAACTGTTTTTT
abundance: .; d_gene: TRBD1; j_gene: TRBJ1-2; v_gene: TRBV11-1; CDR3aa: CASSLDIVQDRSSYTF; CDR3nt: TGTGCCAGCAGCTTAGATATAGTTCAGGACAGGAGTTCCTACACCTTC
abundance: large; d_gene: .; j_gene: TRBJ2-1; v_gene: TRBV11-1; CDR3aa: CASSNLGSYNEQFF; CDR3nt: TGTGCCAGCAGCAACTTAGGCTCCTACAATGAGCAGTTCTTC